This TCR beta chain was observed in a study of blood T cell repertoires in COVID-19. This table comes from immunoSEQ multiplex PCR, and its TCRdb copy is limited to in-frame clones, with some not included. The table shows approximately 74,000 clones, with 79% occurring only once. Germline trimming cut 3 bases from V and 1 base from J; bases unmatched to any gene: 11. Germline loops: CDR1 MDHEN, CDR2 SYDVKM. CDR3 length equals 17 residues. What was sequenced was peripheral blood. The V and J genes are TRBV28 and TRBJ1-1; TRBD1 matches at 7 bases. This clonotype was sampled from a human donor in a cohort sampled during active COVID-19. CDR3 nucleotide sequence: TGTGCCAGCAGTTTTTACAGATCGACAGGGACGAACACTGAAGCTTTCTTT. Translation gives CASSFYRSTGTNTEAFF.